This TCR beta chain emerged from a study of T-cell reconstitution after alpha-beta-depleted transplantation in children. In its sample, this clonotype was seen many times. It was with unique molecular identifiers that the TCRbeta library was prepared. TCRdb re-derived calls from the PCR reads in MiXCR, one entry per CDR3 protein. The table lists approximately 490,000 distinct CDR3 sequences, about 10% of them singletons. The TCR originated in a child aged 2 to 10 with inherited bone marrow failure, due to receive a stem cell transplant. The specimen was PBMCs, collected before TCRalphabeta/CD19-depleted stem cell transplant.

The DNA for the CDR3 is TGTGCCAGCAGTTTATCAAGCTTCGTCGGGTTGAATGGCTACACCTTC. Protein product: CASSLSSFVGLNGYTF. The chain couples TRBV28 to TRBJ1-2; D not certain. CDR3 length: 16 residues. Trimming took 1 base from V and 6 from J, leaving 18 bases between them. Germline assignment: CDR1 MDHEN and CDR2 SYDVKM.